Following are 8 T cell receptor beta chains from one sample sequenced in a study of T cell repertoires and HLA-DP antigens. These receptors are not linked to any known antigen. Repertoires were generated with immunoSEQ multiplex PCR, while TCRdb's copy carries only in-frame clones and drops some. The data contain 90,000 to 130,000 clones, about 91% of them singletons. The sequenced sample consisted of CD4+ T cells from PBMCs. Receptors originate from a woman between 18 and 29 years old in good health and CMV-seronegative.

V is TRBV10-3 and J is TRBJ1-4; 9 bases are shared with TRBD1. The germline gives CDR1 ENHRY, CDR2 SYGVKD. The CDR3 length is 17 residues. The trim removed 0 bases at V and 4 bases at J, leaving 6 bases unmatched. The CDR3 spells CAISESTGGRHNEKLFF. DNA for the CDR3: TGTGCCATCAGTGAGTCGACAGGGGGACGACATAATGAAAAACTGTTTTTT.

This rearrangement joins TRBV9 to TRBJ1-2; maybe TRBD1 (6 bases). V was cut by 3 bases and J by 8 bases, with 23 bases left in between. Germline V gives CDR1 SGDLS, CDR2 YYNGEE. The CDR3 length is 16 residues. The chain's CDR3 is CASSAYAGSGAEGYTF. The CDR3 DNA is TGTGCCAGCAGCGCCTATGCAGGGTCGGGGGCGGAAGGCTACACCTTC.

The chain combines TRBV7-9 with TRBJ1-6, with 7 bases that match TRBD1. V lost 5 bases, J lost 7 bases, and 5 bases stayed unmatched. The CDR3 is made up of 14 amino acids. Germline loops: CDR1 SEHNR, CDR2 FQNEAQ (reference sequence). The CDR3 loop is CASSRRTGNSPLHF. As DNA, the CDR3 is TGTGCCAGCAGCCGCAGGACAGGAAATTCACCCCTCCACTTT.

The rearrangement uses TRBV18 and TRBJ1-5; TRBD1 might be the D (6 bases). V was trimmed by 3 bases and J by 7 bases, leaving 10 bases between them. The CDR3 consists of 13 residues. Germline assignment: CDR1 KGHSH and CDR2 LQKENI. CDR3 loop: CASSPGGAQPQHF. CDR3 DNA sequence: TGTGCCAGCTCACCCGGGGGGGCCCAGCCCCAGCATTTT.

The chain employs TRBV20-1 and TRBJ2-7, with D uncertain. Germline V gene sequence: CDR1 DFQATT, CDR2 SNEGSKA (reference sequence). This CDR3 comprises 11 residues. Trimming took off 0 bases at V and 3 bases at J, with 3 bases between the two ends. CDR3 sequence: CSARDGYEQYF. The CDR3 DNA reads as TGCAGTGCTAGAGACGGCTACGAGCAGTACTTC.

The CDR3 DNA is TGTGCCAGCAGCTACCGGGACATAGCTTGGAATGAGCAGTTCTTC. This encodes CASSYRDIAWNEQFF. The chain carries TRBV5-6 and TRBJ2-1, with a possible D match to TRBD1 (6 bases). The CDR3 spans 15 residues. The V gene's germline CDR1 is SGHDT and CDR2 YYEEEE. The V end lost 3 bases, the J end lost 7 bases, and 17 bases lay between the germline ends.

This clone was detected a few times. This sequence joins TRBV9 and TRBJ1-2, with no clear D. There are 12 residues in the CDR3. CDR1 SGDLS and CDR2 YYNGEE come from the germline V gene. V lost 2 bases, J lost 7 bases, and 9 bases lay in between. The CDR3, as DNA: TGTGCCAGCAGCGTTGTCTGGGGTGGCTACACCTTC. It codes for CASSVVWGGYTF.

V and J are TRBV11-2 and TRBJ1-6; the D is unclear. Looked up from germline, CDR1 is SGHAT and CDR2 is FQNNGV. The CDR3 runs 16 residues. V was pared by 3 bases and J by 0 bases, with 9 bases between. The CDR3 DNA reads as TGTGCCAGCAGCTTGATCTTAAGCTCCTATAATTCACCCCTCCACTTT. Protein product: CASSLILSSYNSPLHF.